This T cell receptor beta chain was captured by sequencing in a study of blood T cells in healthy people across ages. The V gene's germline CDR1 is SGHRS and CDR2 YFSETQ. The CDR3 extends over 14 amino acids. V was cut by 0 bases and J by 5 bases, with 11 bases left in between. Study-level points and caveats: TCR beta diversity per million T cells fell roughly linearly with age.

As regards this clonotype: Its target is not known.

Each individual donor underwent a draw of approximately 9.6 milliliters of peripheral blood. Primers used in a second PCR of roughly 6 to 11 cycles were a sample-barcoded 5' primer and a J-beta primer mix. One entry per CDR3 protein, called by TCRdb with MiXCR from the 5' RACE reads. The profile shows approximately 680,000 distinct CDR3 sequences, approximately 31% of them singletons. Sequenced sample: blood. This chain joins TRBV5-1 and TRBJ1-1; D gene ambiguous. This sequence was found in a woman of 80 years or more in good health. CDR3 nucleotides: TGCGCCAGCAGCTTGGAAGAGGGCCGGACTGAAGCTTTCTTT. Translated: CASSLEEGRTEAFF.